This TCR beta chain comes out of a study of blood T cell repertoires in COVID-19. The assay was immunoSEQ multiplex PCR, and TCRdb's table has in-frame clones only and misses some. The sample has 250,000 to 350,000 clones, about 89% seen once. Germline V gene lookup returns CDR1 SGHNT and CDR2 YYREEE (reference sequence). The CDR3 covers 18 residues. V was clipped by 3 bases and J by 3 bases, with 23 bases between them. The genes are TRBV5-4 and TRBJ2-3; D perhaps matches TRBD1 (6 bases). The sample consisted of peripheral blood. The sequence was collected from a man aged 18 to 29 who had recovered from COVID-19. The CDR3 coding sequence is TGTGCCAGCAGCTCAAGCTGGACAGCCCAAGAACCAACAGATACGCAGTATTTT. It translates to CASSSSWTAQEPTDTQYF.